This T cell receptor beta chain was recovered during a study of blood T cells in healthy people across ages. About the study: Template switching caught about one barcoded beta molecule for each two T cells.

A second roughly 6 to 12 cycle PCR used barcoded and J-beta primers. MiXCR, applied by TCRdb to the 5' RACE reads, yields one record per CDR3 protein. The sample shows 800,000 to 950,000 distinct CDR3 sequences, 25% to 30% of them seen only once. Study-wide findings and caveats: Leaving the PBMCs unsorted stopped any conclusive comparison of naive versus antigen-experienced cells.

In regard to this clonotype: As yet, its antigen is unknown.

Germline V gene sequence: CDR1 MDHEN, CDR2 SYDVKM. This CDR3 comprises 15 residues. Trimming left V 3 bases short and J 0 bases short, with 11 bases between. This same sample was also taken into another study, of T cells of mothers and their children. That source reports: Reads recorded for TCR beta CDR3 numbered over 9.5 million per mother and approximately 3.2 million per child.

The TCR comes from a woman aged 40 to 50 in good health. This chain connects TRBV28 to TRBJ1-1; D unclear. The sample was blood. CDR3 residues: CASSFSDRMNTEAFF. The DNA of the CDR3 is TGTGCCAGCAGTTTTTCGGACCGCATGAACACTGAAGCTTTCTTT.